Listed below are T cell receptor beta chains from one sample, sequenced in a study of shared clonotypes between healthy human individuals. The repertoire was sequenced with immunoSEQ multiplex PCR; TCRdb's copy has only in-frame clones and lacks some. The sample records hundreds of thousands of clones, around 96% being singletons. The sample consisted of naive CD8+ T cells sorted from blood. The receptors derive from a man in his thirties or forties in good health. CDR3s include the opening cysteine and the closing phenylalanine or tryptophan. A D gene is named only where the DNA matches it firmly.

v_gene	j_gene	d_gene	CDR3aa
TRBV11-2	TRBJ1-3	-	CASSLVPAGNTIYF
TRBV18	TRBJ2-3	-	CASSPPTATDTQYF
TRBV7-9	TRBJ1-4	TRBD1	CASSLPSDREKLFF
TRBV7-9	TRBJ2-1	TRBD2	CASSSSLAGGYNEQFF
TRBV6-6	TRBJ1-1	-	CASSYSGGGTEAFF
TRBV19	TRBJ2-3	-	CASSIVATISDTQYF
TRBV9	TRBJ1-2	TRBD1	CASSVRTGIGYTF
TRBV5-1	TRBJ2-3	-	CASSLGQLEVDTQYF
TRBV29-1	TRBJ2-7	-	CSVLDPGMDVPNEQYF
TRBV9	TRBJ2-5	TRBD1	CASSSRGRFQETQYF
TRBV7-9	TRBJ2-3	TRBD2	CASRTLAGGNTDTQYF
TRBV7-9	TRBJ2-1	-	CASSLGNEQFF
TRBV9	TRBJ2-5	TRBD1	CASSVGSIGLRDRETQYF
TRBV28	TRBJ2-7	-	CASSLTDEQYF
TRBV5-4	TRBJ2-1	-	CASSTDRAPVYQDEQFF
TRBV18	TRBJ1-4	-	CASSASFGASATNEKLFF
TRBV28	TRBJ2-7	-	CASRVYVAPYEQYF
TRBV7-9	TRBJ1-1	-	CASSLRDSNTEAFF
TRBV11-2	TRBJ2-7	TRBD2	CASSPFGGGGGYEQYF
TRBV30	TRBJ1-2	-	CAWSATLGYGYTF
TRBV29-1	TRBJ1-1	TRBD1	CSVAGQANEAFF
TRBV7-9	TRBJ2-4	-	CASSLEDGRIQYF
TRBV11-3	TRBJ2-5	TRBD2	CASSLGTSGQETQYF
TRBV30	TRBJ1-1	TRBD1	CAWSGTGAEAFF
TRBV2	TRBJ1-2	-	CASSGPRVGYTF
TRBV9	TRBJ2-7	-	CASSVVLGWAGASYEQYF
TRBV11-2	TRBJ1-4	-	CASSLFWGANEKLFF
TRBV7-2	TRBJ2-7	TRBD1	CASSSPGTVLYEQYF
TRBV4-3	TRBJ2-7	-	CVSSQDASYEQYF
TRBV15	TRBJ1-2	TRBD1	CATRGTGDYGYTF
TRBV7-6	TRBJ2-1	TRBD2	CASSLGPPLAGGNNEQFF
TRBV11-2	TRBJ2-3	TRBD2	CASSLGLAGATDTQYF